This T cell receptor (beta chain) was captured by sequencing in a study of radiotherapy plus CTLA-4 blockade in lung cancer. Across the study: Disease control was present in under 35% of patients, and objective responses in more than 15%. Study results and caveats: Expansion in blood of tumor-derived TCR clones was seen after radiotherapy plus ipilimumab. Strongest reported response predictors: early blood clone changes and post-radiation interferon-beta.

Produced via immunoSEQ multiplex PCR; TCRdb's table is partial and in-frame only. The data show just over 60,000 clones, approximately 77% seen once. With respect to this clone: What it binds is not known.

Lung cancer patients with chemo-refractory metastatic non-small-cell disease were given focal radiation plus CTLA-4 blockade with ipilimumab. V lost 3 bases to trimming and J lost 6 bases; unmatched junction nucleotides: 3. Germline CDR1 ENHRY, CDR2 SYGVKD. The CDR3 is 13 residues long. The specimen was peripheral blood, collected from a patient treated with radiotherapy plus ipilimumab. The sequence was obtained from a human donor with non-small cell lung cancer who had a complete response to radiotherapy plus ipilimumab. The gene calls are TRBV10-3 and TRBJ2-5; 8 nucleotides line up with TRBD1. This chain's CDR3 is CAISDRGRKTQYF. In DNA, the CDR3 is TGTGCCATCAGTGACAGGGGGCGGAAGACCCAGTACTTC.